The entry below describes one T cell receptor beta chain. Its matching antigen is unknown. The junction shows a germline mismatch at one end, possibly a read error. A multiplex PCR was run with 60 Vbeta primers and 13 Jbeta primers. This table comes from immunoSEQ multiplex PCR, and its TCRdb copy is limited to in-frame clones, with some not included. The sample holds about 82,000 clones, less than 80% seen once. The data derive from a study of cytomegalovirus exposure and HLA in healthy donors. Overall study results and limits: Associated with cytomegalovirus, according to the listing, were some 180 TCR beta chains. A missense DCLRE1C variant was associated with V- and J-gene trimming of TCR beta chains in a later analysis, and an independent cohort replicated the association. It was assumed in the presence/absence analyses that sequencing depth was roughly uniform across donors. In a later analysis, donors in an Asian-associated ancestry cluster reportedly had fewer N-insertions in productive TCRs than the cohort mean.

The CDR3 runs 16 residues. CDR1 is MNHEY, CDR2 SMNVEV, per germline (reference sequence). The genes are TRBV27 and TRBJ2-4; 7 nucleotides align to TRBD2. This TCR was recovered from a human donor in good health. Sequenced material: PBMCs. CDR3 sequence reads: CATSAGVQIAKNIQYF. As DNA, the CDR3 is TGTGCCACCAGTGCGGGGGTCCAGATAGCCAAAAACATTCAGTACTTC.